This TCR beta chain was captured in a study of cytomegalovirus exposure and HLA in healthy donors. Broader study findings: The classifier reportedly diagnosed cytomegalovirus status with high specificity and sensitivity. Previous analysis showed most TCR beta V segments were productive about 90% or about 30% of the time. A later analysis showed HLA-associated TCR beta chains outstripping equally common others in clonal expansion. Common viral pathogens seemed, in a later analysis, to connect with several of the most significant clusters.

The PCR was carried out with 60 Vbeta primers and 13 Jbeta primers. The data were produced by immunoSEQ multiplex PCR, yet TCRdb's version contains in-frame clones alone and is incomplete. The sample lists 200,000 or so clones, roughly 80% seen once, with 2.1% in the top ten. The CDR3 runs to 16 residues. The V and J ends lost 5 bases and 3 bases, in that order; junction bases with no gene match: 6. Per the germline V gene, CDR1 is SEHNR and CDR2 is FQNEAQ (reference sequence). A remark on this clone: Antigen unknown.

The source is a woman between 25 and 40 years old in good health and CMV-seropositive. The sequenced material came from PBMCs. The chain combines TRBV7-9 with TRBJ2-7, with TRBD2 identical over 14 bases. CDR3 loop: CASSPGLAGAFYEQYF. CDR3 DNA sequence: TGTGCCAGCAGCCCGGGACTAGCGGGGGCCTTCTACGAGCAGTACTTC.